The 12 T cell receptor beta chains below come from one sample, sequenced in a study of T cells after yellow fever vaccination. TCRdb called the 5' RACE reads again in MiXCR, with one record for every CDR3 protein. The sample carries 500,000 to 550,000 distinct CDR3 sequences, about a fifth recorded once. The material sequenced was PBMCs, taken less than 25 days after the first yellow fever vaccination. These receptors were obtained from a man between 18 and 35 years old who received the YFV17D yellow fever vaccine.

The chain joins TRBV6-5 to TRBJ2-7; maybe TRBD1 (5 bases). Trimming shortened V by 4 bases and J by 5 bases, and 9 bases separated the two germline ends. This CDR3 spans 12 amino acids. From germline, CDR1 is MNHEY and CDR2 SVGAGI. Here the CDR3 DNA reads TGTGCCAGCAGTTCAAGGGGCCACGAGCAGTACTTC. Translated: CASSSRGHEQYF.

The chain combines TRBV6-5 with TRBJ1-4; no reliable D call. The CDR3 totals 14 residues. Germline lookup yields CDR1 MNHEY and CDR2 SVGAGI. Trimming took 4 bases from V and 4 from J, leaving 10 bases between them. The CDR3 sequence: CASSFGVGNEKLFF. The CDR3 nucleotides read TGTGCCAGCAGTTTCGGTGTGGGTAATGAAAAACTGTTTTTT.

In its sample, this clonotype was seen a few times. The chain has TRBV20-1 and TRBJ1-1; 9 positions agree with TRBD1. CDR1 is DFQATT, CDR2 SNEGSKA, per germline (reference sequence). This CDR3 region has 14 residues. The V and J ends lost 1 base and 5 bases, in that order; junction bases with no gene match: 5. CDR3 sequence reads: CSARVYRGQTEAFF. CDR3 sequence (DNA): TGCAGTGCTAGAGTTTACAGGGGGCAGACTGAAGCTTTCTTT.

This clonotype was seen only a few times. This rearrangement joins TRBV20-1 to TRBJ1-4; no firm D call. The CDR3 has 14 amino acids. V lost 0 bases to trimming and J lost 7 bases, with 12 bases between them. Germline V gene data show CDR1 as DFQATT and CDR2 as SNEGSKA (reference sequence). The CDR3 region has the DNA TGCAGTGCTAGAGATGGGGAAACGGGTGAAAAACTGTTTTTT. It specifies CSARDGETGEKLFF.

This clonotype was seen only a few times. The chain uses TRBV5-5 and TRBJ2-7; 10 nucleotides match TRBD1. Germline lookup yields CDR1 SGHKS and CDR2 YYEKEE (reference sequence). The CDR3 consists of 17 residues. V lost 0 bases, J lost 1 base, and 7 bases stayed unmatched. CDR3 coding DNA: TGTGCCAGCAGCTTGGCCCCTACGGGACAGGGGTCCTACGAGCAGTACTTC. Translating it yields CASSLAPTGQGSYEQYF.

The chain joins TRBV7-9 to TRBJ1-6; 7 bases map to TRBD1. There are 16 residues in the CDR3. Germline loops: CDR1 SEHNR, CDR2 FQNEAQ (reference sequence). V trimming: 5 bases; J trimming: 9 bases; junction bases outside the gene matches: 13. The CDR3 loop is CASSPSWVGGGSPLHF. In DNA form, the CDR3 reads TGTGCCAGCAGCCCGAGTTGGGTAGGGGGCGGTTCACCCCTCCACTTT. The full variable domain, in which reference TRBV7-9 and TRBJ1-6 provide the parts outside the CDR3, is DTGVSQNPRHKITKRGQNVTFRCDPISEHNRLYWYRQTLGQGPEFLTYFQNEAQLEKSRLLSDRFSAERPKGSFSTLEIQRTEQGDSAMYLCASSPSWVGGGSPLHFGNGTRLTVT.

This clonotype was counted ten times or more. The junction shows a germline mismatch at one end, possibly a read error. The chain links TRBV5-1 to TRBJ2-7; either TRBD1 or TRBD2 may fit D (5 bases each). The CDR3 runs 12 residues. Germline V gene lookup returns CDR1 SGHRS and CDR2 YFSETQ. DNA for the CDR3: TGTGCCAGCAGCCGGGACGGCTACGAGCAGTACTTC. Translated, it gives CASSRDGYEQYF.

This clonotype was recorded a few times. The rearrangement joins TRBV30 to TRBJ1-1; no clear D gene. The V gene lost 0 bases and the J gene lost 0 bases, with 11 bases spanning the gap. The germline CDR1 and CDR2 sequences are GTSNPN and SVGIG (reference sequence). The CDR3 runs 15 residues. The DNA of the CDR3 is TGTGCCTGGAGTGTACGGGGAAACATGAACACTGAAGCTTTCTTT. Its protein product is CAWSVRGNMNTEAFF. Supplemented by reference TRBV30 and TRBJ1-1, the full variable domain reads SQTIHQWPATLVQPVGSPLSLECTVEGTSNPNLYWYRQAAGRGLQLLFYSVGIGQISSEVPQNLSASRPQDRQFILSSKKLLLSDSGFYLCAWSVRGNMNTEAFFGQGTRLTVV.

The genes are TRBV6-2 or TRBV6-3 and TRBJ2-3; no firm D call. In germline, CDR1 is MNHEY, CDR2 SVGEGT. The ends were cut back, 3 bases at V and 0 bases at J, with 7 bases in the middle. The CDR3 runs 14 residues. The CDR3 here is CASSYMISTDTQYF. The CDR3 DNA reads TGTGCCAGCAGTTATATGATTAGCACAGATACGCAGTATTTT.

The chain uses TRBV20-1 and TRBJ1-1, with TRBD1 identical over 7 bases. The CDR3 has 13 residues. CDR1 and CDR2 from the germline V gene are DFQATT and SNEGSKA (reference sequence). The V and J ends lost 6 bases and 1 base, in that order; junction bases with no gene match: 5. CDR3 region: CSAPGQQNTEAFF. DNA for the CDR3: TGCAGTGCCCCGGGACAGCAGAACACTGAAGCTTTCTTT.

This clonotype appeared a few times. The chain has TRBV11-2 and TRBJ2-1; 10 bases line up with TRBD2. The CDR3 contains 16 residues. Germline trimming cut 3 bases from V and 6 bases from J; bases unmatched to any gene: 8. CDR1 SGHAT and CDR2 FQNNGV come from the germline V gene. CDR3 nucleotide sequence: TGTGCCAGCAGCTTTCCTCTAGCGGGGGTACGCAATGAGCAGTTCTTC. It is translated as CASSFPLAGVRNEQFF.

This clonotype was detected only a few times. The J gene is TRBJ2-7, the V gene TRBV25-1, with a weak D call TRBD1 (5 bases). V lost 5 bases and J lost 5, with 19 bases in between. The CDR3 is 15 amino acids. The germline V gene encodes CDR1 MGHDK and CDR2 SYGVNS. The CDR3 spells CASSPPPAGSNEQYF. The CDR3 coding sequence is TGTGCCAGCAGTCCGCCCCCGGCAGGGTCCAACGAGCAGTACTTC.